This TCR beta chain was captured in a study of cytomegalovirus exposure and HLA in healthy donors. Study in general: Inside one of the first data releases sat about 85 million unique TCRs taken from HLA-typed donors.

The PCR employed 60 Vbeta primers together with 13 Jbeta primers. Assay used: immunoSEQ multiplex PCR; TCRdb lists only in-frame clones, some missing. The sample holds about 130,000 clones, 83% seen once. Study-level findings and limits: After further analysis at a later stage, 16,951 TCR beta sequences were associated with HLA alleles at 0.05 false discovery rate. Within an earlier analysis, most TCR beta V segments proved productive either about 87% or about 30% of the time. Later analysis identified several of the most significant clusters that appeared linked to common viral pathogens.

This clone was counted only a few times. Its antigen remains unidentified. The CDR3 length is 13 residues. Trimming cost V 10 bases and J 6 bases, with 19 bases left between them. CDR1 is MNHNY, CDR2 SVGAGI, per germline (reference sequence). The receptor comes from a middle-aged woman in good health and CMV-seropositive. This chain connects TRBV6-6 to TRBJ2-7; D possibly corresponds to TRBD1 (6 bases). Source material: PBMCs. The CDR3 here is CATQGLSPPEQYF. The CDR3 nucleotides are TGTGCCACTCAGGGGCTTTCCCCTCCCGAGCAGTACTTC.